Listed below are T cell receptor beta chains from one sample, sequenced in a study of CD8 T cells in Susac syndrome. TCRdb ran MiXCR on the immunoSEQ multiplex PCR reads and lists one entry per CDR3 protein. The repertoire holds over 150,000 distinct CDR3 sequences, roughly 94% seen once, with around 0.095% in the top ten. Input material: CD4+ T cells from PBMCs. These receptors all come from a human donor with Susac syndrome. Each CDR3 is given with its conserved first and last residue. Each record gives: D gene, V gene, clone size, J gene, CDR3 DNA, CDR3 protein. The D gene is left open where the match is weak. Size values are once, few and many counts, or a class for expanded clones, and some rows have none.

.	TRBV3-1	.	TRBJ1-2	TGTGCCAGCAGCAACTGGAACTCTCTGAACTATGGCTACACCTTC	CASSNWNSLNYGYTF
TRBD1	TRBV5-8	once	TRBJ1-2	TGTGCCAGCAGCTTGGCTCGAGGGACAGGGCGCTATGGCTACACCTTC	CASSLARGTGRYGYTF
TRBD1	TRBV28	.	TRBJ1-5	TGTGCCAGCAGTTTCTCTCATACCGGGACAGCGAGTGTCAGGTCCCAGCCCCAGCATTTT	CASSFSHTGTASVRSQPQHF
.	TRBV28	.	TRBJ2-1	TGTGCCAGCAGGCAAACCGGGCGCGATGAGCAGTTCTTC	CASRQTGRDEQFF
TRBD1	TRBV7-9	.	TRBJ2-5	TGTGCCAGCAGCTTAGGGGAGACAGGGCACCAAGAGACCCAGTACTTC	CASSLGETGHQETQYF
.	TRBV6-2/TRBV6-3	.	TRBJ2-7	TGTGCCAGCAGTCATGGGGGGAGACTGGTGGGCGAGCAGTACTTC	CASSHGGRLVGEQYF
TRBD2	TRBV10-3	.	TRBJ2-7	TGTGCCACCGGATTAGCGGGAGGGCCAGAAGAGCAGTACTTC	CATGLAGGPEEQYF
TRBD1	TRBV20-1	.	TRBJ1-2	TGCAGTCCTTCAGCCCCCGGGACAGAGTTCTATGGCTACACCTTC	CSPSAPGTEFYGYTF
TRBD1	TRBV5-4	.	TRBJ1-4	TGTGCCAGCAGCGACGGACAGGGGGCAGGGGAAAAACTGTTTTTT	CASSDGQGAGEKLFF
.	TRBV29-1	.	TRBJ1-4	TGCAGCGTGGACAGTAATGAAAAACTGTTTTTT	CSVDSNEKLFF
.	TRBV21-1	.	TRBJ2-1	TGTGCCAGCAGCACACAAATCACCAGGACTAGCACGGAGTTCTTC	CASSTQITRTSTEFF
.	TRBV19	.	TRBJ2-6	TGTGCCAGTAGTACAGGACACCGCTCGGGGGCCAACGTCCTGACTTTC	CASSTGHRSGANVLTF
.	TRBV25-1	.	TRBJ2-1	TGTGCCAGCAGTGGGATCGGGCCGCTTAACAATGAGCAGTTCTTC	CASSGIGPLNNEQFF
.	TRBV18	.	TRBJ2-1	TGTGCCAGCTCACCACCGTCCAGGGACCATGAGCAGTTCTTC	CASSPPSRDHEQFF
.	TRBV19	.	TRBJ1-5	TGTGCCAGTAGGCTCGATGGAGGGAGCAATCAGCCCCAGCATTTT	CASRLDGGSNQPQHF
.	TRBV28	.	TRBJ2-7	TGTGCCAGCAGGACTCGCTACGAGCAGTACTTC	CASRTRYEQYF
.	TRBV6-6	.	TRBJ1-2	TGTGCCAGCAGTTACCTCGTTGGGGCCACATATGGCTACACCTTC	CASSYLVGATYGYTF
.	TRBV29-1	.	TRBJ2-5	TGCAGCGTTGAAAAGGGCGAGACCCAGTACTTC	CSVEKGETQYF
TRBD2	TRBV6-5	.	TRBJ2-5	TGTGCCAGCAGTTACTCGAGGCTAGCGGGGGGGCAGCGGGAGACCCAGTACTTC	CASSYSRLAGGQRETQYF
.	TRBV30	.	TRBJ2-1	TGTGCCTGGAGTGCCACTAGCTCGGGTGAGCAGTTCTTC	CAWSATSSGEQFF
.	TRBV4-3	.	TRBJ2-2	TGCGCCAGCAGCCCCCAGCCCCTAGGTAGCGGCACCGGGGAGCTGTTTTTT	CASSPQPLGSGTGELFF
TRBD1	TRBV20-1	.	TRBJ2-7	TGCAGTGCTAGAGAGACAGGGACCTACGAGCAGTACTTC	CSARETGTYEQYF
TRBD1	TRBV9	.	TRBJ2-1	TGTGCCAGCAGCGCCACCGGGACAGGCTCCTACAATGAGCAGTTCTTC	CASSATGTGSYNEQFF
.	TRBV7-2	few	TRBJ2-7	TGTGCCAGCAGCTTAGACAGGGACGAGCAGTACTTC	CASSLDRDEQYF
TRBD1	TRBV18	.	TRBJ1-2	TGTGCCAGCTCACCCCAGACAGGGGGCACAGGCTACACCTTC	CASSPQTGGTGYTF
.	TRBV12-3/TRBV12-4	.	TRBJ1-2	TGTGCCAGCAGTTTGAACTATGGCTACACCTTC	CASSLNYGYTF
.	TRBV7-9	.	TRBJ1-1	TGTGCCAGCAGCCCCCGACCGTTGCCCACTGAAGCTTTCTTT	CASSPRPLPTEAFF
.	TRBV5-8	once	TRBJ2-6	TGTGCCAGCAGCTTGGAGTACTCTGGGGCCAACGTCCTGACTTTC	CASSLEYSGANVLTF
.	TRBV30	.	TRBJ1-2	TGTGCCTGGAGCCCGACCTTCGGTCATGGCTGCACCTTC	CAWSPTFGHGCTF